Below, 6 T cell receptor beta chains from the same sample are listed, as sequenced in a study of cytomegalovirus exposure and HLA in healthy donors (TCRdb year 2017). Library generation was performed with the immunoSEQ multiplex PCR assay. For the multiplex PCR, a mixture combining 60 forward primers for TCR Vbeta segments and 13 reverse primers for TCR Jbeta segments was used. What TCRdb holds here is the immuneACCESS table cut down to in-frame rearrangements. Part of the clones is not present; checked against another copy, under half of the missing clones reflect an unresolved V gene, and the others are unexplained. This sample gives roughly 100,000 clones in total; roughly 73% of them show up just once. More than 3% of the sample rests with the top ten. The sample was PBMCs. These receptors all stem from a man aged 40-49 years in good health and CMV-seronegative.

This chain connects TRBV9 to TRBJ2-7, with D perhaps TRBD1 (6 bases). The CDR3 is 16 amino acids. V was cut by 4 bases and J by 7 bases, with 24 bases left in between. CDR1 and CDR2 from the germline V gene are SGDLS and YYNGEE. The DNA for the CDR3 is TGTGCCAGCAGCACTGAGCTTAGACAGGTACCCAAGGAGCAGTACTTC. Translation gives CASSTELRQVPKEQYF.

The chain employs TRBV4-1 and TRBJ1-1; 7 positions agree with TRBD1. The ends lost 5 bases at V and 2 bases at J; junction bases unmatched: 5. The germline V gene has CDR1 MGHRA and CDR2 YSYEKL. This CDR3 has 14 residues. The DNA for the CDR3 is TGCGCCAGCAGCACCCGACAGGGAAACACTGAAGCTTTCTTT. Translation: CASSTRQGNTEAFF.

The chain links TRBV18 to TRBJ1-1, with D perhaps TRBD1 (6 bases). Looked up from germline, CDR1 is KGHSH and CDR2 is LQKENI. V lost 3 bases and J 8 bases, leaving 13 bases between the germline ends. There are 13 residues in the CDR3. CDR3: CASSPTGRSEAFF. The CDR3 DNA follows: TGTGCCAGCTCACCGACAGGTCGTTCCGAAGCTTTCTTT.

This rearrangement joins TRBV28 to TRBJ2-3; 8 bases map to TRBD2. V lost 7 bases to trimming and J lost 7 bases; unmatched junction nucleotides: 4. Germline CDR1 is MDHEN and CDR2 is SYDVKM. The length of the CDR3 is 12 residues. The CDR3 sequence: CASISGTNTQYF. CDR3 nucleotides: TGTGCCAGCATTAGCGGGACTAATACGCAGTATTTT.

The chain couples TRBV7-6 to TRBJ2-1, with D possibly TRBD1 on 6 matching bases. The V gene's germline CDR1 is SGHVS and CDR2 FNYEAQ. Between the trimmed V and J ends, which lost 5 bases and 3 bases, there was a span of 17 bases. This CDR3 region has 16 residues. For the CDR3, the DNA is TGTGCCAGCAGCCGGAATAGAGGGGGAGTCTACAATGAGCAGTTCTTC. Translating it yields CASSRNRGGVYNEQFF.

The V and J genes are TRBV2 and TRBJ2-3; TRBD2 matches at 9 bases. Germline lookup yields CDR1 SNHLY and CDR2 FYNNEI. V was clipped by 0 bases and J by 5 bases; unmatched bases: 6. The CDR3 loop spans 16 amino acids. CDR3 in amino acids: CASSEAPAGGQDTQYF. CDR3 nucleotide sequence: TGTGCCAGCAGTGAAGCGCCAGCGGGGGGCCAAGATACGCAGTATTTT.